This entry features one TCR beta chain sequence. The antigen remains unidentified. An end of the junction does not agree with germline; a read error may underlie this. The source of the sample is a study of T cell responses to AZD1222 COVID-19 vaccine. Notes on the study in general: Spike-wide coverage was observed for vaccine-associated CD4 TCRs, with dominant responses at 160-218 and 743-854. Every sample of the repertoires postdated the peak T cell response.

Measured with immunoSEQ multiplex PCR; TCRdb has only the in-frame clones, and not every one. The data hold approximately 170,000 clones, with approximately 92% observed a single time. Per germline, CDR1 SGHTA and CDR2 FQGTGA. The CDR3 is 15 amino acids. The V and J genes are TRBV7-3 and TRBJ2-4; TRBD2 is a possible D gene (5 bases). Source: peripheral blood, taken on day 0 of AZD1222 vaccination. The TCR originated in an adult in good health. The CDR3 protein is CASSSRLNTYTPSGF. Written as DNA, the CDR3 is TGTGCCAGCAGCTCCCGACTAAATACTTACACACCTTCAGGCTTC.